The 14 T cell receptor beta chains reported below all come from one sample, sequenced in a study of blood T cell repertoires in COVID-19. Measured with immunoSEQ multiplex PCR; TCRdb has only the in-frame clones, and not every one. In the table there are a few hundred thousand clones, approximately 90% of which are singletons. The sequenced material came from PBMCs or T cells enriched from blood (not recorded which). Source of these receptors: a woman aged 18-29 years who had recovered from COVID-19.

This clone was seen only once. The J gene is TRBJ1-1, the V gene TRBV15; possible D gene TRBD1, 5 bases. Germline values: CDR1 LNHNV, CDR2 YYDKDF (reference sequence). The CDR3 loop spans 15 amino acids. Trimming left V 0 bases short and J 2 bases short, with 10 bases between. For the CDR3, the DNA is TGTGCCACCAGCAGAGATGGAAGGGGAAACACTGAAGCTTTCTTT. As protein: CATSRDGRGNTEAFF.

The J gene is TRBJ2-5, the V gene TRBV7-9, with 13 nucleotides matching TRBD2. The trim removed 5 bases at V and 2 bases at J, leaving 8 bases unmatched. The germline V gene encodes CDR1 SEHNR and CDR2 FQNEAQ (reference sequence). The CDR3 spans 17 residues. CDR3 in amino acids: CASSERTSGGLQETQYF. CDR3 nucleotide sequence: TGTGCCAGCAGCGAACGGACTAGCGGGGGCCTACAAGAGACCCAGTACTTC.

Details on this clone: Compared with germline, one end of the junction differs, possibly owing to a read error. The DNA of the CDR3 is TGTGCCAGCAGCCAAGATCTGGGACAGGGTGCATTT. Protein product: CASSQDLGQGAF. The rearrangement joins TRBV3-1 (or the pseudogene TRBV3-2) to TRBJ2-3, with 9 bases matching TRBD1. There are 12 residues in the CDR3. CDR1 is LGHDT and CDR2 is YNNKEL in the germline V gene (reference sequence).

This chain links TRBV10-1 with TRBJ1-3; no clear D. V lost 3 bases to trimming and J lost 1 base, with 13 bases between them. The germline V gene encodes CDR1 WNHNN and CDR2 SYGVQD (reference sequence). This CDR3 has 16 amino acids. Here the CDR3 DNA reads TGCGCCAGCAGTGATGGAGTCTCCTCTTCTGGAAACACCATATATTTT. Its translation is CASSDGVSSSGNTIYF.

This clone was detected only a few times. The gene calls are TRBV3-1 (or the pseudogene TRBV3-2) and TRBJ2-1; TRBD2 matches 12 bases. Germline CDR1 LGHDT, CDR2 YNNKEL (reference sequence). The length of the CDR3 is 18 residues. J lost 7 bases, V lost 1 base, and 11 bases had no gene match. The CDR3 region is CASSQGVASGGARNEQFF. CDR3 sequence (DNA): TGTGCCAGCAGCCAAGGGGTTGCTAGCGGGGGGGCTCGAAATGAGCAGTTCTTC.

The chain uses TRBV5-6 and TRBJ2-7, with D perhaps TRBD2 (5 bases). V shed 0 bases and J shed 3 bases, with 10 bases lying between them. Germline CDR1 and CDR2: SGHDT and YYEEEE. The CDR3 runs 14 residues. The CDR3 coding sequence is TGTGCCAGCAGCTTGGATGAGAGGGACTACGAGCAGTACTTC. It codes for CASSLDERDYEQYF.

The V call is TRBV7-9, the J call TRBJ1-6; no clear D. The CDR3 is made up of 19 amino acids. The V and J ends lost 4 bases and 0 bases respectively, with 19 bases between them. The germline V gene encodes CDR1 SEHNR and CDR2 FQNEAQ (reference sequence). CDR3 sequence: CASSSLLRGGSSYNSPLHF. The CDR3 bases are TGTGCCAGCAGCTCGCTACTGCGCGGAGGAAGCTCCTATAATTCACCCCTCCACTTT.

The chain couples TRBV6-6 to TRBJ2-1, with D perhaps TRBD2 (7 bases). The CDR3 contains 14 residues. CDR1 and CDR2 from the germline V gene are MNHNY and SVGAGI (reference sequence). V was cut by 5 bases and J by 5 bases, with 13 bases left in between. CDR3 in amino acids: CASSGRGGNNEQFF. The CDR3 nucleotides read TGTGCCAGCAGTGGGAGGGGGGGAAACAATGAGCAGTTCTTC.

This clone showed up just a few times. This sequence joins TRBV2 and TRBJ1-6; D is unclear. The germline V gene has CDR1 SNHLY and CDR2 FYNNEI. With 9 bases removed from V and 11 bases from J, the gap between germline ends came to 11 bases. The CDR3 covers 11 residues. CDR3 sequence (DNA): TGTGCCAGTGAAAACGGGGCACCCCTCCACTTT. Its translation is CASENGAPLHF.

This chain uses TRBV7-9 with TRBJ1-1; D might be TRBD1 (6 bases). The CDR3 runs 14 residues. V was shortened by 6 bases and J by 6 bases, with 17 bases between the two germline ends. The germline V gene has CDR1 SEHNR and CDR2 FQNEAQ (reference sequence). The CDR3: CASRSEGGGAEAFF. CDR3 DNA: TGTGCCAGCAGGAGCGAAGGGGGGGGCGCTGAAGCTTTCTTT.

The chain couples TRBV6-5 to TRBJ1-3, with unresolved D. CDR1 and CDR2 from the germline V gene are MNHEY and SVGAGI. CDR3 length: 15 residues. Between the trimmed V and J ends, which lost 7 bases and 0 bases, there was a span of 13 bases. The CDR3 DNA sequence: TGTGCCAGCAAAGACACAGTCAACTCTGGAAACACCATATATTTT. The encoded protein is CASKDTVNSGNTIYF.

V and J are TRBV6-5 and TRBJ2-4; D might be TRBD2 (5 bases). Trimming shortened V by 9 bases and J by 8 bases, and 14 bases separated the two germline ends. The CDR3 sequence is 12 residues long. CDR1 and CDR2 (germline): MNHEY, SVGAGI. This CDR3 is CASGRVGDIQYF. The CDR3 DNA follows: TGTGCCAGTGGACGGGTCGGGGACATTCAGTACTTC.

A few counts support this clone. V and J are TRBV19 and TRBJ1-5; 7 bases fit TRBD1. The CDR3 totals 15 residues. Per germline, CDR1 LNHDA and CDR2 SQIVND (reference sequence). The junction had 7 bases not matched to a gene; V was cut back by 5 bases and J by 3 bases. CDR3: CASSDDRASNQPQHF. As DNA, the CDR3 is TGTGCCAGTAGTGATGACAGGGCTTCCAATCAGCCCCAGCATTTT.

The chain joins TRBV19 to TRBJ2-5; 12 positions match TRBD2. V lost 7 bases to trimming and J lost 5 bases; unmatched junction nucleotides: 5. CDR1 LNHDA and CDR2 SQIVND come from the germline V gene (reference sequence). The CDR3 runs 14 residues. The CDR3 protein is CASKLAGGAETQYF. CDR3 DNA: TGTGCCAGTAAACTAGCGGGGGGCGCGGAGACCCAGTACTTC. Full variable domain (remainder filled in from reference TRBV19 and TRBJ2-5): DGGITQSPKYLFRKEGQNVTLSCEQNLNHDAMYWYRQDPGQGLRLIYYSQIVNDFQKGDIAEGYSVSREKKESFPLTVTSAQKNPTAFYLCASKLAGGAETQYFGPGTRLLVL.